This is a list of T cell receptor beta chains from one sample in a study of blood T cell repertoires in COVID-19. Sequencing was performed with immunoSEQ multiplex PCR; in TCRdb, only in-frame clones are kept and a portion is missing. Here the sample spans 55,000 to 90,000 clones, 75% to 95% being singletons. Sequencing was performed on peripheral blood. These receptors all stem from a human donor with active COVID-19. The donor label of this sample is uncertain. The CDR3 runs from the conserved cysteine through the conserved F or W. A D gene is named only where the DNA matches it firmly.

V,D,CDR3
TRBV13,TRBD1,CASSLPTDRGDSPLHF
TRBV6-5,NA,CASSLQGPETQYF
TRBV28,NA,CASSVQVANYGYTF
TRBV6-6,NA,CASSTQGSNYGYTF
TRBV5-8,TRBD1,CASSLGTGGGSNQPQHF
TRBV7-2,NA,CASSREPQTEGNTIYF
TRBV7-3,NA,CASSLTSLAYNEQFF
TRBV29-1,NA,CSVDTGVGEQYF
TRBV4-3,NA,CASSQDGASVSGEQFF
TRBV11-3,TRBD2,CASSPGSGSNEQFF
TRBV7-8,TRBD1,CASSLGGRGRYYGYTF
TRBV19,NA,CASSIGGHRDEQYF
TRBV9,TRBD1,CASSTPGTRGSIQYF
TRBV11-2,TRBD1,CASSSGQGLSSPLHF
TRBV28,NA,CASSFGGGPADTQYF
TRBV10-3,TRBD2,CAISVSPGTSGGGEQYF
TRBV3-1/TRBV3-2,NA,CASSHGEAGRFIETQYF
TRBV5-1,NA,CASKFGSGTDTQYF
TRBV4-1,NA,CASSQELAASTDTQYF
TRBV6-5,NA,CASSSQFIQGYEQYF
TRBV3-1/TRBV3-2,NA,CASSQDSHRARGYTF
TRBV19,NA,CASSIDFFGGQGGYTF
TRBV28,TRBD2,CASSFWEGGRNEQFF
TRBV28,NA,CASSDSPQQPQHF
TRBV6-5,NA,CASSPPAGGNIQYF
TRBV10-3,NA,CAIRGGTSPLHF
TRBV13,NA,CASSLVVSVGEQYF
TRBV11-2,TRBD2,CASSLEAGGLETQYF
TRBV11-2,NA,CASSSSGQRYNGYTF
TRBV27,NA,CASSKPTRLSGDTQYF
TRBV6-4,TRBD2,CASSDGAGARYNEQFF
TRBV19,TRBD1,CASSSPGTVSYEQYF
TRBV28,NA,CASSPRRQGGPYNEQFF
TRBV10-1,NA,CASMDNSYEQYF
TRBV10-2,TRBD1,CASKDPGQSAEAFF
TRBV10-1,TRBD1,CASSGGTDGTRNSYEQYF
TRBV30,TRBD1,CAWSVRGTGGINEQFF
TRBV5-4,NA,CASSWAGAREKLFF
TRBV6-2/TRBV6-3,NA,CASSPAGVGNTEAFF
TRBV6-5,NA,CASSSAGWGTDTQYF
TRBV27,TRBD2,CASSFQTSGSYNEQFF
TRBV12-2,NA,CASRSGLAGISYEQYF
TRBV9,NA,CASSVDWNTEAFF
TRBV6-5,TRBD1,CASTKTGGGQPQHF
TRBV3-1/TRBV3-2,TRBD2,CASSQVASGRSTDTQYF
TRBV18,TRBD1,CASSPRDRSYEQYF
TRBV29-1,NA,CSVESGAGANVLTF
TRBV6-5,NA,CASSRNRDAGTEAFF
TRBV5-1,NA,CASSLRQGSEKLFF
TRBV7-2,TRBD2,CASSLSAGAVQETQYF
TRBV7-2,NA,CASSAREANSPLHF
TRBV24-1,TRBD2,CATSDETSGRNRGTQYF